This TCR beta chain was recovered during a study of blood T cell repertoires in COVID-19. TCRdb's copy holds only in-frame clones and misses some; the assay was immunoSEQ multiplex PCR. The table records about 83,000 clones, just over 85% of them present only once. V dropped 0 bases and J dropped 4 bases, with 12 bases sitting between them. The CDR3 has 16 amino acids. The germline V gene has CDR1 LGHDT and CDR2 YNNKEL (reference sequence). The source is a human donor in a cohort sampled during active COVID-19. The sequenced sample was peripheral blood. J is TRBJ2-2 and V is TRBV3-1 (or the pseudogene TRBV3-2); D may be TRBD2 (7 bases). In DNA, the CDR3 is TGTGCCAGCAGCCAAGATCTTGGGGGGGCCACCGGGGAGCTGTTTTTT. Protein sequence: CASSQDLGGATGELFF.